The TCR beta chain under discussion was sequenced for a study of cytomegalovirus exposure and HLA in healthy donors. Study-level points and caveats: Most observed TCR sequences were rare, whereas some public TCRs were detected in many donors.

Nominally healthy donors provided the samples, though records likely missed some immune exposures. A word on this clone: Its antigen is as yet unknown.

PCR involved 60 Vbeta and 13 Jbeta primers. Profiling relied on immunoSEQ multiplex PCR, and the TCRdb table lists in-frame clones only, not all of them. The sample records about 150,000 clones, 79% being singletons. The clonotype originates from a man younger than 45 in good health and CMV-seropositive. Material: PBMCs.

The DNA of the CDR3 is TGTGCCAGCAGCCCCCCAGGACAGGACCCCTACGAGCAGTACTTC. It specifies CASSPPGQDPYEQYF. This chain links TRBV11-2 with TRBJ2-7; TRBD1 matches 7 bases. J was trimmed by 2 bases and V by 5 bases; bases with no gene match: 9. Looked up from germline, CDR1 is SGHAT and CDR2 is FQNNGV. CDR3 length: 15 amino acids.